This TCR beta chain was identified during a study of T cells after yellow fever vaccination. This clonotype was seen many times. Its antigen is not identified. TCRdb re-analysed the 5' RACE reads in MiXCR, keeping a single row per CDR3 protein. The sample lists some 250,000 distinct CDR3 sequences; about 3.7% were seen once. V dropped 1 base and J dropped 6; count of bases not matched to a gene: 11. The length of the CDR3 is 17 residues. Per the germline V gene, CDR1 is LGHDT and CDR2 is YNNKEL (reference sequence). Broader study findings: Most primary-vaccination clones reappeared after the booster (less than 98% CD4, about 90% CD8).

The input for sequencing was PBMCs, taken 15 days after the yellow fever booster vaccination. The chain uses TRBV3-1 and TRBJ2-3; 9 positions agree with TRBD1. This sequence originates from a man between 18 and 29 years old who received the YFV17D yellow fever vaccine. CDR3 loop: CASSQAYNRGPLDTQYF. The CDR3 bases are TGTGCCAGCAGCCAAGCGTACAACAGGGGGCCGCTTGATACGCAGTATTTT.